This record covers a single TCR beta chain. Its specificity is not known. Trimming took off 5 bases at V and 0 bases at J, with 11 bases between the two ends. Germline V CDR1 and CDR2: MNHNS, SASEGT. The CDR3 consists of 15 residues. Donors showed nominal health when sampled, although they likely had unrecorded immune exposures. This specimen belongs to a study of cytomegalovirus exposure and HLA in healthy donors. Study summary: A data release that came early held 80 million or so unique TCRs from HLA-typed donors. Study results and caveats: TCR beta chains associated with HLA were, in a later analysis, more clonally expanded than equally common others. Rarity held for most TCR sequences, but there were some public TCRs that occurred in many donors.

The PCR ran on 60 Vbeta and 13 Jbeta primers. Assay used: immunoSEQ multiplex PCR; TCRdb lists only in-frame clones, some missing. The sample lists around 130,000 clones, 70% to 85% seen once, with 2% to 3% in the top ten. V is TRBV6-1 and J is TRBJ1-5, with D perhaps TRBD1 (6 bases). The sequenced material came from PBMCs. The TCR sequence derives from an older woman in good health and CMV-seropositive. CDR3 residues: CASSWGGSSNQPQHF. The CDR3 nucleotides read TGTGCCAGCAGTTGGGGGGGCTCTAGCAATCAGCCCCAGCATTTT.